These 22 T cell receptor beta chains were sequenced from one sample in a study of spatial heterogeneity in lung cancer. The time point: sample taken at primary tumor resection. Unsorted tumor, nontumor lung tissue or cryopreserved PBMC supplied the whole RNA. MiXCR was run by TCRdb on the 5' RACE reads, yielding one entry per CDR3 protein. The sample carries 8,500 to 9,000 distinct CDR3 sequences, 4% to 5% recorded once. The specimen comprised PBMCs, sampled at surgery. The receptors come from a male donor with early-stage non-small cell lung cancer.

This clonotype occurred many times. With the library built for alpha chains, this beta chain is off target and its frequency is not meaningful. The chain is built from TRBV7-8 and TRBJ1-2, with D possibly matching TRBD1 (5 bases). There are 16 residues in the CDR3. V lost 5 bases and J lost 5, with 21 bases in between. CDR1 SGHVS and CDR2 FQNEAQ come from the germline V gene. CDR3 DNA: TGTGCCAGCAGCCCTAAAGTCAGGGTAATCATGTATGGCTACACCTTC. The encoded protein is CASSPKVRVIMYGYTF.

As to this clonotype: A library made for alpha chains picked up this beta chain off target, so its size means little. J is TRBJ1-2 and V is TRBV3-1, with a weak D call TRBD1 (6 bases). This CDR3 is built from 12 residues. CDR1 LGHDT and CDR2 YNNKEL come from the germline V gene (reference sequence). Trimming removed 4 bases from V and 8 bases from J, with 11 bases in between. The CDR3 is CASSLQGLGYTF. The CDR3 region has the DNA TGTGCCAGCAGCCTACAGGGTCTAGGCTACACCTTC.

This clonotype qualifies as large. This beta chain slipped into a library made for alpha chains as a stray read, so its size is not meaningful. The chain is built from TRBV5-6 and TRBJ1-5, with 8 bases that match TRBD1. The CDR3 loop spans 16 amino acids. Germline CDR1 reads SGHDT; CDR2 reads YYEEEE. The ends lost 3 bases at V and 3 bases at J; junction bases unmatched: 8. CDR3 DNA: TGTGCCAGCAGCTCAAGAAGGACAGGGATCAATCAGCCCCAGCATTTT. Residues: CASSSRRTGINQPQHF.

This clonotype has at least ten counts. This beta chain is an unintended read in a library built for alpha chains; its size means little. This chain connects TRBV7-9 to TRBJ2-7, with D maybe TRBD1 (6 bases). Trimming pared 4 bases from V and 9 bases from J, leaving 16 bases between. The germline V gene encodes CDR1 SEHNR and CDR2 FQNEAQ (reference sequence). The CDR3 is 13 amino acids. For the CDR3, the DNA is TGTGCCAGCAGCTCCCCGGGGCAGGGGAGGCAGTACTTC. Translated, it gives CASSSPGQGRQYF. Filled out from reference TRBV7-9 and TRBJ2-7, the complete variable domain reads DTGVSQNPRHKITKRGQNVTFRCDPISEHNRLYWYRQTLGQGPEFLTYFQNEAQLEKSRLLSDRFSAERPKGSFSTLEIQRTEQGDSAMYLCASSSPGQGRQYFGPGTRLTVT.

This clonotype came up many times. This beta chain came through as a stray read in a library set up for alpha chains, and its size says little. The V gene is TRBV10-3, the J gene TRBJ2-3; 7 bases align to TRBD2. V trimming: 2 bases; J trimming: 0 bases; junction bases outside the gene matches: 5. Per germline, CDR1 ENHRY and CDR2 SYGVKD. The CDR3 spans 16 residues. This CDR3 is CAISERGGSSTDTQYF. The CDR3 DNA reads TGTGCCATCAGTGAGCGCGGGGGTTCTAGCACAGATACGCAGTATTTT.

There are many counts of this clonotype. This beta chain represents an off-target read in a library built for alpha chains; its size is of limited meaning. The chain joins TRBV12-3 or TRBV12-4 to TRBJ2-1, with D maybe TRBD1 (6 bases). This CDR3 is built from 13 residues. V dropped 1 base and J dropped 6 bases, with 7 bases sitting between them. The CDR3 bases are TGTGCCAGCAGTTTAGGACAGGCCAATGAGCAGTTCTTC. It is translated as CASSLGQANEQFF.

With regard to this clonotype: Little can be read into the size of this beta chain, an off-target read in a library designed for alpha chains. The chain uses TRBV7-6 and TRBJ2-7; tentative D call: TRBD2 (6 bases). This CDR3 has 16 amino acids. Trimming pared 1 base from V and 0 bases from J, leaving 13 bases between. The germline CDR1 and CDR2 sequences are SGHVS and FNYEAQ. CDR3 in DNA: TGTGCCAGCAGCTTAGGGGCGGGGCCGAGCTCCTACGAGCAGTACTTC. This encodes CASSLGAGPSSYEQYF. The full variable domain, completed using reference TRBV7-6 and TRBJ2-7, is GAGVSQSPRYKVTKRGQDVALRCDPISGHVSLYWYRQALGQGPEFLTYFNYEAQQDKSGLPNDRFSAERPEGSISTLTIQRTEQRDSAMYRCASSLGAGPSSYEQYFGPGTRLTVT.

This clonotype was recorded at least ten times. This beta chain came through as a stray read in a library set up for alpha chains, and its size says little. The gene calls are TRBV6-4 and TRBJ2-3, with TRBD2 matching over 12 bases. Trimming cost V 8 bases and J 2 bases; bases outside gene matches: 2. Germline-derived CDR1 and CDR2 are MRHNA and SNTAGT. The CDR3 totals 14 residues. CDR3 region: CASRLAGATDTQYF. Written as DNA, the CDR3 is TGTGCCAGCCGACTAGCGGGGGCCACAGATACGCAGTATTTT.

Many counts were recorded for this clonotype. This beta chain is an unintended read in a library built for alpha chains; its size means little. This chain uses TRBV5-1 with TRBJ2-5, with D perhaps matching TRBD2 (6 bases). The CDR3 has 14 residues. The V end lost 1 base, the J end lost 7 bases, and 14 bases lay between the germline ends. Per germline, CDR1 SGHRS and CDR2 YFSETQ. CDR3 sequence reads: CASSLPGPEGTQYF. The CDR3 DNA reads TGCGCCAGCAGCTTGCCAGGGCCGGAGGGGACCCAGTACTTC.

By share, this clonotype ranks as medium-sized (0.01 to 0.1%). Within a library made for alpha chains, this beta chain is off target, and its count is uninformative. This chain uses TRBV5-1 with TRBJ1-5; 7 positions agree with TRBD1. This CDR3 is built from 15 residues. Looked up from germline, CDR1 is SGHRS and CDR2 is YFSETQ. With V trimmed by 0 bases and J by 5 bases, 5 bases remained unmatched. The CDR3 nucleotides read TGCGCCAGCAGCTTGGAGGGGGCGGCCTATCAGCCCCAGCATTTT. It codes for CASSLEGAAYQPQHF.

There are a few counts of this clonotype. With a much larger clone just one base away, this may be a read error. This beta chain is an unintended read in a library built for alpha chains; its size means little. The chain uses TRBV6-1 and TRBJ1-5; 10 bases match TRBD1. The CDR3 totals 18 residues. CDR1 is MNHNS, CDR2 SASEGT, per germline. The CDR3 sequence is CTSSKGSGTGVGNQPQHF. The CDR3 DNA reads TGTACCAGCTCTAAAGGGTCCGGGACAGGGGTTGGGAATCAGCCCCAGCATTTT.

This clonotype was recorded many times. A library made for alpha chains picked up this beta chain off target, so its size means little. The V call is TRBV11-2, the J call TRBJ1-5; 7 bases align to TRBD1. V lost 5 bases to trimming and J lost 2 bases; unmatched junction nucleotides: 3. Per germline, CDR1 SGHAT and CDR2 FQNNGV. The CDR3 is 14 residues long. The CDR3 here is CASSQDRGNQPQHF. As DNA, the CDR3 is TGTGCCAGCAGCCAAGACAGGGGCAATCAGCCCCAGCATTTT.

This clonotype was observed at least ten times. This beta chain slipped into a library made for alpha chains as a stray read, so its size is not meaningful. The chain uses TRBV18 and TRBJ2-1; the D gene is possibly TRBD2 (5 bases). Germline V gene lookup returns CDR1 KGHSH and CDR2 LQKENI. The CDR3 loop spans 13 amino acids. Trimming removed 2 bases from V and 6 bases from J, with 8 bases in between. CDR3 residues: CASSPGLANEQFF. The CDR3 DNA reads TGTGCCAGCTCACCAGGCCTAGCCAATGAGCAGTTCTTC.

In this sample, this clonotype turned up many times. Since it is a stray read in a library aimed at alpha chains, this beta chain has a size that is not meaningful. This chain uses TRBV5-1 with TRBJ2-1; TRBD2 aligns across 7 bases. The CDR3 has 15 amino acids. Trimming at V came to 0 bases and at J to 9 bases, leaving 9 bases not matched to a gene. The germline V gene encodes CDR1 SGHRS and CDR2 YFSETQ. The CDR3, as DNA: TGCGCCAGCAGCTTGGGGCCCGGGGGAGGGAGTGAGCAGTTCTTC. Its translation: CASSLGPGGGSEQFF.

The sample holds many counts of this clonotype. This beta chain is an unintended read in a library built for alpha chains; its size means little. The chain combines TRBV20-1 with TRBJ2-5; D perhaps matches TRBD1 (5 bases). CDR3 length: 12 amino acids. V was shortened by 2 bases and J by 2 bases, with 6 bases between the two germline ends. The germline CDR1 and CDR2 sequences are DFQATT and SNEGSKA (reference sequence). Here the CDR3 reads CSARQGQETQYF. In DNA form, the CDR3 reads TGCAGTGCTAGACAGGGACAAGAGACCCAGTACTTC.

By sample share, this clonotype is medium-sized. Found in a library prepared for alpha chains, this beta chain is an off-target read, and its abundance has little meaning. The chain carries TRBV29-1 and TRBJ1-2; D unclear. Trimming pared 3 bases from V and 4 bases from J, leaving 3 bases between. Per the germline V gene, CDR1 is SQVTM and CDR2 is ANQGSEA. The CDR3 consists of 10 residues. DNA of the CDR3: TGCAGCGTTGAGTCCTATGGCTACACCTTC. Amino acid sequence: CSVESYGYTF. Drawing the rest from reference TRBV29-1 and TRBJ1-2, the complete variable domain is SAVISQKPSRDICQRGTSLTIQCQVDSQVTMMFWYRQQPGQSLTLIATANQGSEATYESGFVIDKFPISRPNLTFSTLTVSNMSPEDSSIYLCSVESYGYTFGSGTRLTVV.

This clonotype counts as medium-sized (0.01 to 0.1%). The library was built for alpha chains, so this beta chain is an off-target read and its size means little. J is TRBJ2-2 and V is TRBV19; possible D gene TRBD2, 6 bases. Trimming left V 3 bases short and J 3 bases short, with 14 bases between. Germline-derived CDR1 and CDR2 are LNHDA and SQIVND (reference sequence). This CDR3 has 16 amino acids. The CDR3 reads CASSIRGTPHTGELFF. The CDR3 DNA is TGTGCCAGTAGTATTAGAGGGACTCCCCACACCGGGGAGCTGTTTTTT.

By sample fraction, this clonotype is medium-sized. This beta chain represents an off-target read in a library built for alpha chains; its size is of limited meaning. The chain recombines TRBV7-2 with TRBJ1-5; D unresolved. Trimming pared 0 bases from V and 6 bases from J, leaving 12 bases between. Germline CDR1 and CDR2: SGHTA and FQGNSA. CDR3 length equals 15 residues. CDR3 DNA sequence: TGTGCCAGCAGCTTAGCAGCAGGAGGCAGTCAGCCCCAGCATTTT. Protein sequence: CASSLAAGGSQPQHF.

This clonotype was observed many times. This beta chain is off target for a library built for alpha chains, so its abundance means little. The V and J genes are TRBV29-1 and TRBJ2-1; weak D call: TRBD1 (6 bases). The germline CDR1 and CDR2 sequences are SQVTM and ANQGSEA. The V end lost 6 bases, the J end lost 1 base, and 13 bases lay between the germline ends. The CDR3 totals 14 residues. Here the CDR3 reads CSVTGSGSYNEQFF. The CDR3, as DNA: TGCAGCGTAACAGGGAGTGGATCCTACAATGAGCAGTTCTTC.

This clonotype is classed as medium-sized. This beta chain is a stray sequence in a library constructed for alpha chains; its clone size is not meaningful. This rearrangement joins TRBV20-1 to TRBJ1-4, with D uncertain. Germline V gene lookup returns CDR1 DFQATT and CDR2 SNEGSKA (reference sequence). The CDR3 has 11 residues. Trimming shortened V by 4 bases and J by 10 bases, and 10 bases separated the two germline ends. Here the CDR3 DNA reads TGCAGTGCTAACGTCGAGGCAAAACTGTTTTTT. The encoded protein is CSANVEAKLFF.

About this clonotype: This may be a read error, as it is one base from a much larger clone. This beta chain lies outside the target of a library built for alpha chains; its clone size means little. The V gene is TRBV20-1, the J gene TRBJ2-3; D is possibly TRBD2 (6 bases). Germline V lookup: CDR1 DFQATT, CDR2 SNEGSKA (reference sequence). The CDR3 loop spans 14 amino acids. CDR3 sequence: CSPGVRFSTDTQYF. The CDR3 DNA sequence: TGCAGCCCGGGGGTGCGCTTTAGCACAGATACGCAGTATTTT.

In this sample, this clonotype turned up many times. This beta chain lies outside the target of a library built for alpha chains; its clone size means little. The chain couples TRBV20-1 to TRBJ1-4; tentatively, D is TRBD1 (6 bases). The V gene lost 3 bases and the J gene lost 2 bases, with 10 bases spanning the gap. The CDR3 loop spans 14 amino acids. Germline V gene data show CDR1 as DFQATT and CDR2 as SNEGSKA (reference sequence). The CDR3 DNA follows: TGCAGTGCTAGCCGGACAGTCACTAATGAAAAACTGTTTTTT. Translating it yields CSASRTVTNEKLFF.